A selection of T cell receptor beta chains follows, all from one sample in a study of neurological immune-mediated disorders. TCRdb analysed the 5' RACE reads with MiXCR anew, one entry per CDR3 protein. There are tens of thousands of distinct CDR3 sequences in the sample; 3% to 4.5% occur only once, and around 1.5% lies in the top ten. The specimen was PBMCs. These receptors came from a man aged 30 to 39 with multiple sclerosis. Each CDR3 is given with its conserved first and last residue. Each record gives: D gene, V gene, J gene, clone size, CDR3 protein, CDR3 DNA. A D gene is named only where the DNA matches it firmly. Some rows have no size entry. The others give once, few or many, or a class for an expanded clone.

D gene: NA; V gene: TRBV6-5; J gene: TRBJ1-1; clone size: few; CDR3 protein: CASSYSSGVSEAFF; CDR3 DNA: TGTGCCAGCAGTTACTCGTCGGGGGTTAGTGAAGCTTTCTTT
D gene: TRBD2; V gene: TRBV20-1; J gene: TRBJ2-1; clone size: many; CDR3 protein: CSARETSGYNEQFF; CDR3 DNA: TGCAGTGCTAGGGAGACTAGCGGGTACAATGAGCAGTTCTTC
D gene: NA; V gene: TRBV29-1; J gene: TRBJ1-5; clone size: many; CDR3 protein: CSVLYRGQDDQPQHF; CDR3 DNA: TGCAGCGTTCTATATCGGGGGCAAGACGATCAGCCCCAGCATTTT
D gene: NA; V gene: TRBV10-3; J gene: TRBJ1-6; clone size: many; CDR3 protein: CAIRTLGSPLNF; CDR3 DNA: TGTGCCATCAGAACGCTTGGTTCACCCCTCAACTTT
D gene: NA; V gene: TRBV6-1; J gene: TRBJ1-1; clone size: many; CDR3 protein: CASSYRAGNTEAFF; CDR3 DNA: TGTGCCAGCAGCTACAGGGCGGGGAACACTGAAGCTTTCTTT
D gene: NA; V gene: TRBV7-8; J gene: TRBJ1-3; clone size: NA; CDR3 protein: CASSVDSSSGNTIYF; CDR3 DNA: TGTGCCAGCAGCGTAGATTCTAGCTCTGGAAACACCATATATTTT
D gene: NA; V gene: TRBV20-1; J gene: TRBJ1-3; clone size: many; CDR3 protein: CSSRGSGNTIYF; CDR3 DNA: TGCAGTTCACGGGGATCTGGAAACACCATATATTTT
D gene: NA; V gene: TRBV5-5; J gene: TRBJ1-5; clone size: many; CDR3 protein: CASSFLTNQPQHF; CDR3 DNA: TGTGCCAGCAGCTTTTTAACCAATCAGCCCCAGCATTTT
D gene: NA; V gene: TRBV6-5; J gene: TRBJ2-5; clone size: many; CDR3 protein: CASSYSGGGLGTQYF; CDR3 DNA: TGTGCCAGCAGTTACTCAGGAGGGGGGCTGGGGACCCAGTACTTC
D gene: NA; V gene: TRBV6-5; J gene: TRBJ2-2; clone size: many; CDR3 protein: CASMVDRRDTGELFF; CDR3 DNA: TGTGCCAGCATGGTGGACAGACGGGACACCGGGGAGCTGTTTTTT
D gene: NA; V gene: TRBV7-2; J gene: TRBJ1-6; clone size: many; CDR3 protein: CASSTGLYNSPLHF; CDR3 DNA: TGTGCCAGCAGCACCGGGCTCTATAATTCACCCCTCCACTTT
D gene: NA; V gene: TRBV12-3/TRBV12-4; J gene: TRBJ1-1; clone size: many; CDR3 protein: CASSWGNTEAFF; CDR3 DNA: TGTGCCAGCAGTTGGGGTAACACTGAAGCTTTCTTT
D gene: NA; V gene: TRBV5-1; J gene: TRBJ2-2; clone size: many; CDR3 protein: CASSYSGQGDGELFF; CDR3 DNA: TGCGCCAGCAGCTACTCCGGGCAGGGAGACGGGGAGCTGTTTTTT
D gene: TRBD2; V gene: TRBV11-2; J gene: TRBJ2-7; clone size: many; CDR3 protein: CASSLGGGSYEQYF; CDR3 DNA: TGTGCCAGCAGCTTAGGCGGGGGCTCCTACGAGCAGTACTTC
D gene: TRBD2; V gene: TRBV7-2; J gene: TRBJ2-3; clone size: many; CDR3 protein: CASSFRRGNTDTQYF; CDR3 DNA: TGTGCCAGCAGCTTCAGGCGGGGGAACACAGATACGCAGTATTTT
D gene: NA; V gene: TRBV10-2; J gene: TRBJ1-1; clone size: many; CDR3 protein: CASGDNEAFF; CDR3 DNA: TGCGCCAGCGGGGATAATGAAGCTTTCTTT
D gene: NA; V gene: TRBV10-2; J gene: TRBJ1-5; clone size: many; CDR3 protein: CASDQDRNQPQNF; CDR3 DNA: TGCGCCAGCGACCAGGACCGCAATCAGCCCCAGAATTTT
D gene: TRBD1; V gene: TRBV28; J gene: TRBJ2-7; clone size: many; CDR3 protein: CASSLGQGEQYF; CDR3 DNA: TGTGCCAGCAGTTTGGGACAGGGTGAGCAGTACTTC
D gene: TRBD1; V gene: TRBV5-1; J gene: TRBJ2-7; clone size: many; CDR3 protein: CASSLRQGANEQYF; CDR3 DNA: TGCGCCAGCAGCTTAAGACAGGGGGCCAACGAGCAGTACTTC
D gene: NA; V gene: TRBV14; J gene: TRBJ2-2; clone size: many; CDR3 protein: CASSQDLWRTNTGELFF; CDR3 DNA: TGTGCCAGCAGCCAAGATCTTTGGAGGACGAACACCGGGGAGCTGTTTTTT
D gene: TRBD2; V gene: TRBV5-1; J gene: TRBJ2-7; clone size: many; CDR3 protein: CASSLGLADGYEQYF; CDR3 DNA: TGCGCCAGCAGCTTGGGACTAGCGGACGGCTACGAGCAGTACTTC
D gene: TRBD1; V gene: TRBV6-5; J gene: TRBJ1-5; clone size: many; CDR3 protein: CASSSGQGGNQPQHF; CDR3 DNA: TGTGCCAGCAGTAGCGGACAGGGGGGAAATCAGCCCCAGCATTTT
D gene: TRBD2; V gene: TRBV20-1; J gene: TRBJ2-7; clone size: many; CDR3 protein: CSAVSGGTYEQYF; CDR3 DNA: TGCAGTGCCGTTAGCGGGGGCACCTACGAGCAGTACTTC
D gene: NA; V gene: TRBV20-1; J gene: TRBJ1-1; clone size: many; CDR3 protein: CSATTALNTEAFF; CDR3 DNA: TGCAGTGCTACCACAGCACTGAACACTGAAGCTTTCTTT
D gene: NA; V gene: TRBV7-3; J gene: TRBJ2-1; clone size: many; CDR3 protein: CASSSDRRNEQFF; CDR3 DNA: TGTGCCAGCAGCTCGGACAGACGGAATGAGCAGTTCTTC
D gene: NA; V gene: TRBV6-5; J gene: TRBJ2-1; clone size: many; CDR3 protein: CASSLQGRNEQFF; CDR3 DNA: TGTGCCAGCAGTTTACAGGGACGGAATGAGCAGTTCTTC
D gene: NA; V gene: TRBV7-2; J gene: TRBJ1-1; clone size: many; CDR3 protein: CASSLGTPPGAFF; CDR3 DNA: TGTGCCAGCAGCTTAGGGACCCCCCCGGGGGCTTTCTTT
D gene: NA; V gene: TRBV28; J gene: TRBJ1-5; clone size: NA; CDR3 protein: CASSFPGISNQPQNF; CDR3 DNA: TGTGCCAGCAGTTTTCCAGGTATTAGCAATCAGCCCCAGAATTTT
D gene: TRBD1; V gene: TRBV7-9; J gene: TRBJ2-2; clone size: few; CDR3 protein: CASSLGTGSNTGELFF; CDR3 DNA: TGTGCCAGCAGCTTAGGGACAGGCTCGAACACCGGGGAGCTGTTTTTT
D gene: TRBD1; V gene: TRBV7-2; J gene: TRBJ2-7; clone size: many; CDR3 protein: CASSTPGQGEQYF; CDR3 DNA: TGTGCCAGCAGCACCCCGGGACAGGGCGAGCAGTACTTC
D gene: NA; V gene: TRBV20-1; J gene: TRBJ2-2; clone size: many; CDR3 protein: CSAKNRVCGELFF; CDR3 DNA: TGCAGTGCAAAGAACCGAGTCTGCGGGGAGCTGTTTTTT
D gene: TRBD2; V gene: TRBV5-1; J gene: TRBJ2-1; clone size: many; CDR3 protein: CASSARGLADSSYNEQFF; CDR3 DNA: TGCGCCAGCAGCGCCCGTGGGCTAGCGGATAGCTCCTACAATGAGCAGTTCTTC
D gene: NA; V gene: TRBV9; J gene: TRBJ1-3; clone size: many; CDR3 protein: CASSDQGVSGNTIYF; CDR3 DNA: TGTGCCAGCAGCGACCAGGGTGTGAGTGGAAACACCATATATTTT
D gene: NA; V gene: TRBV7-9; J gene: TRBJ2-7; clone size: many; CDR3 protein: CASSTRESYEQYF; CDR3 DNA: TGTGCCAGCAGCACGAGGGAGTCCTACGAGCAGTACTTC
D gene: TRBD2; V gene: TRBV7-3; J gene: TRBJ2-3; clone size: many; CDR3 protein: CASSLNLAGSTDTQYF; CDR3 DNA: TGTGCCAGCAGCTTGAACCTAGCGGGAAGCACAGATACGCAGTATTTT
D gene: NA; V gene: TRBV6-5; J gene: TRBJ2-7; clone size: few; CDR3 protein: CASSYSKASEPYEQYF; CDR3 DNA: TGTGCCAGCAGTTACTCGAAGGCTAGCGAACCCTACGAGCAGTACTTC
D gene: NA; V gene: TRBV11-2; J gene: TRBJ2-1; clone size: many; CDR3 protein: CASSLGGEVNEQFF; CDR3 DNA: TGTGCCAGCAGCTTAGGGGGAGAAGTAAATGAGCAGTTCTTC
D gene: TRBD2; V gene: TRBV12-3/TRBV12-4; J gene: TRBJ2-5; clone size: many; CDR3 protein: CASSAILAGQETQYF; CDR3 DNA: TGTGCCAGCAGTGCCATCCTAGCGGGCCAAGAGACCCAGTACTTC
D gene: TRBD1; V gene: TRBV7-8; J gene: TRBJ1-5; clone size: many; CDR3 protein: CASSLGQGGSQPQHF; CDR3 DNA: TGTGCCAGCAGCCTAGGACAGGGAGGGAGTCAGCCCCAGCATTTT
D gene: TRBD1; V gene: TRBV7-9; J gene: TRBJ1-5; clone size: many; CDR3 protein: CASSLTGGSQPQHF; CDR3 DNA: TGTGCCAGCAGCTTGACAGGGGGCTCTCAGCCCCAGCATTTT
D gene: TRBD1; V gene: TRBV10-3; J gene: TRBJ2-4; clone size: NA; CDR3 protein: CAISYRGSEIQYF; CDR3 DNA: TGTGCCATCTCATACAGGGGATCGGAAATTCAGTACTTC
D gene: NA; V gene: TRBV6-6; J gene: TRBJ1-5; clone size: many; CDR3 protein: CASRQTDSNQPQHF; CDR3 DNA: TGTGCCAGCAGACAGACAGATAGCAATCAGCCCCAGCATTTT
D gene: NA; V gene: TRBV20-1; J gene: TRBJ1-5; clone size: many; CDR3 protein: CSAYEGFSNQPQHF; CDR3 DNA: TGCAGTGCTTACGAGGGATTTAGCAATCAGCCCCAGCATTTT
D gene: NA; V gene: TRBV12-5; J gene: TRBJ1-5; clone size: few; CDR3 protein: CASGPGQPQNF; CDR3 DNA: TGTGCTAGTGGTCCGGGTCAGCCCCAGAATTTT
D gene: TRBD1; V gene: TRBV20-1; J gene: TRBJ1-5; clone size: many; CDR3 protein: CSARDPQGGQPQHF; CDR3 DNA: TGCAGTGCTAGAGATCCGCAGGGGGGACAGCCCCAGCATTTT
D gene: NA; V gene: TRBV6-5; J gene: TRBJ1-1; clone size: many; CDR3 protein: CASSFGLNTEAFF; CDR3 DNA: TGTGCCAGCTCATTCGGCCTGAACACTGAAGCTTTCTTT
D gene: TRBD2; V gene: TRBV7-3; J gene: TRBJ2-7; clone size: many; CDR3 protein: CASSLGLAGGNEQYF; CDR3 DNA: TGTGCCAGCAGTTTGGGACTAGCGGGGGGGAACGAGCAGTACTTC
D gene: NA; V gene: TRBV3-1; J gene: TRBJ2-5; clone size: few; CDR3 protein: CASSKGRETQYF; CDR3 DNA: TGTGCCAGCAGCAAAGGGAGAGAGACCCAGTACTTC
D gene: NA; V gene: TRBV20-1; J gene: TRBJ1-2; clone size: NA; CDR3 protein: CSARGYGYTF; CDR3 DNA: TGCAGTGCTAGAGGATATGGCTACACCTTC
D gene: NA; V gene: TRBV5-1; J gene: TRBJ2-7; clone size: many; CDR3 protein: CASSFRENEQYF; CDR3 DNA: TGCGCCAGCAGCTTCAGGGAAAACGAGCAGTACTTC
D gene: NA; V gene: TRBV4-1; J gene: TRBJ1-2; clone size: many; CDR3 protein: CASSQVYGYYGYTF; CDR3 DNA: TGCGCCAGCAGCCAAGTTTACGGGTACTATGGCTACACCTTC
D gene: TRBD1; V gene: TRBV7-9; J gene: TRBJ1-1; clone size: many; CDR3 protein: CASSPGTGGNTEAFF; CDR3 DNA: TGTGCCAGCAGCCCGGGGACAGGGGGGAACACTGAAGCTTTCTTT
D gene: TRBD2; V gene: TRBV7-8; J gene: TRBJ2-1; clone size: many; CDR3 protein: CASSLGWTSGSNEQFF; CDR3 DNA: TGTGCCAGCAGCTTAGGGTGGACTAGCGGGAGTAATGAGCAGTTCTTC
D gene: TRBD2; V gene: TRBV7-9; J gene: TRBJ2-3; clone size: many; CDR3 protein: CASSTPSGSATDTQYF; CDR3 DNA: TGTGCCAGCAGCACCCCTAGCGGGAGTGCGACAGATACGCAGTATTTT
D gene: NA; V gene: TRBV6-2/TRBV6-3; J gene: TRBJ1-2; clone size: many; CDR3 protein: CASSTGGYGYTF; CDR3 DNA: TGTGCCAGCAGCACGGGAGGCTATGGCTACACCTTC
D gene: NA; V gene: TRBV20-1; J gene: TRBJ1-1; clone size: many; CDR3 protein: CSARGGSLLAEAFF; CDR3 DNA: TGCAGTGCTAGAGGGGGGTCTTTGTTGGCTGAAGCTTTCTTT
D gene: NA; V gene: TRBV2; J gene: TRBJ1-2; clone size: many; CDR3 protein: CASLTGPSGYTF; CDR3 DNA: TGTGCCAGTCTAACGGGACCAAGTGGCTACACCTTC